Shown below are 18 T cell receptor beta chains from a single sample sequenced in a study of T cell responses to AZD1222 COVID-19 vaccine. Assay: immunoSEQ multiplex PCR; the TCRdb copy retains only in-frame clones and omits some. The data hold approximately 180,000 clones, with 85% to 90% observed a single time. Specimen: peripheral blood, collected on day 0 of AZD1222 vaccination. Receptor source: an adult in good health.

The V gene is TRBV28, the J gene TRBJ2-7; D is ambiguous. The V and J ends lost 5 bases and 4 bases respectively, with 15 bases between them. The length of the CDR3 is 14 residues. Germline lookup yields CDR1 MDHEN and CDR2 SYDVKM. The CDR3 sequence is CASSPRGSKYEQYF. The DNA for the CDR3 is TGTGCCAGCAGTCCCCGTGGCAGCAAGTACGAGCAGTACTTC.

V is TRBV19 and J is TRBJ2-5, with 11 positions matching TRBD2. Germline CDR1 and CDR2: LNHDA and SQIVND (reference sequence). The V and J ends lost 6 bases and 3 bases, in that order; junction bases with no gene match: 6. The CDR3 spans 15 residues. The CDR3 reads CASRGLAGGEETQYF. The CDR3 DNA sequence: TGTGCCAGTAGGGGCCTAGCGGGGGGTGAAGAGACCCAGTACTTC.

The chain has TRBV19 and TRBJ2-5; maybe TRBD1 (5 bases). The CDR3 contains 14 residues. Germline lookup yields CDR1 LNHDA and CDR2 SQIVND (reference sequence). The V gene lost 5 bases and the J gene lost 5 bases, with 15 bases spanning the gap. CDR3 sequence reads: CASSPSQGGETQYF. The CDR3, as DNA: TGTGCCAGTAGTCCGAGTCAGGGTGGGGAGACCCAGTACTTC. Combining the CDR3 with reference TRBV19 and TRBJ2-5 gives the whole variable domain DGGITQSPKYLFRKEGQNVTLSCEQNLNHDAMYWYRQDPGQGLRLIYYSQIVNDFQKGDIAEGYSVSREKKESFPLTVTSAQKNPTAFYLCASSPSQGGETQYFGPGTRLLVL.

The chain recombines TRBV14 with TRBJ2-3; 12 bases line up with TRBD2. Trimming took 0 bases from V and 4 from J; bases not matched to a gene: 5. The germline CDR1 and CDR2 sequences are SGHDN and FVKESK. The CDR3 length is 17 residues. CDR3 amino acids: CASSQDLAGGTPDTQYF. The CDR3 bases are TGTGCCAGCAGCCAAGATCTAGCGGGAGGGACGCCAGATACGCAGTATTTT.

This clone was seen a single time. The rearrangement uses TRBV12-3 or TRBV12-4 and TRBJ1-1; no clear D gene. V was cut by 2 bases and J by 2 bases, with 6 bases left in between. The CDR3 is 13 residues long. The CDR3 bases are TGTGCCAGCAGTTTACAGGCAAACACTGAAGCTTTCTTT. Amino acids: CASSLQANTEAFF.

J is TRBJ2-3 and V is TRBV5-1; D is unresolved. This CDR3 has 13 residues. The V end was cut by 5 bases, the J end by 2 bases, with 9 bases between. The V gene's germline CDR1 is SGHRS and CDR2 YFSETQ. CDR3 bases: TGCGCCAGCAGAGTGCGGACCACAGATACGCAGTATTTT. The encoded protein is CASRVRTTDTQYF.

This clone occurred once. V and J are TRBV30 and TRBJ1-5, with TRBD1 as a possible D gene (5 bases). The CDR3 runs 14 residues. The germline V gene has CDR1 GTSNPN and CDR2 SVGIG (reference sequence). Trimming removed 3 bases at V and 0 bases at J, with 9 bases between. For the CDR3, the DNA is TGTGCCTGGAGCGGGACTGATAGCAATCAGCCCCAGCATTTT. This gives the protein CAWSGTDSNQPQHF.

This chain connects TRBV5-4 to TRBJ2-3; D is possibly TRBD1 (6 bases). V was pared by 6 bases and J by 3 bases, with 17 bases between. This CDR3 spans 15 amino acids. Germline loops: CDR1 SGHNT, CDR2 YYREEE (reference sequence). CDR3 DNA sequence: TGTGCCAGCACCAAGGGGGTAGTGGGGACAGATACGCAGTATTTT. Encoded protein: CASTKGVVGTDTQYF. The variable domain in full, completed from reference TRBV5-4 and TRBJ2-3, reads ETGVTQSPTHLIKTRGQQVTLRCSSQSGHNTVSWYQQALGQGPQFIFQYYREEENGRGNFPPRFSGLQFPNYSSELNVNALELDDSALYLCASTKGVVGTDTQYFGPGTRLTVL.

The J gene is TRBJ2-2, the V gene TRBV3-1 (or the pseudogene TRBV3-2), with 8 nucleotides matching TRBD2. The germline V gene encodes CDR1 LGHDT and CDR2 YNNKEL (reference sequence). The CDR3 has 15 residues. After removal of 4 bases from V and 2 bases from J, the junction contained 3 bases not matched to a gene. The CDR3 nucleotides read TGTGCCAGCAGCCGAGCGGGGGTCAACACCGGGGAGCTGTTTTTT. It codes for CASSRAGVNTGELFF.

V is TRBV3-1 (or the pseudogene TRBV3-2) and J is TRBJ2-2; D gene unclear. Trimming cost V 2 bases and J 5 bases, with 15 bases left between them. The CDR3 is made up of 16 amino acids. Germline-derived CDR1 and CDR2 are LGHDT and YNNKEL (reference sequence). Written as DNA, the CDR3 is TGTGCCAGCAGCCAATACGGCGGAACGGGTACCGGGGAGCTGTTTTTT. Protein sequence: CASSQYGGTGTGELFF.

The V and J genes are TRBV6-5 and TRBJ2-5; TRBD1 aligns across 9 bases. CDR3 length equals 16 residues. Germline CDR1 MNHEY, CDR2 SVGAGI. Trimming cost V 2 bases and J 4 bases; bases outside gene matches: 8. The CDR3 protein is CASSYKGQGVSETQYF. DNA for the CDR3: TGTGCCAGCAGTTACAAGGGACAGGGAGTATCAGAGACCCAGTACTTC.

This chain uses TRBV6-6 with TRBJ2-7; 8 nucleotides match TRBD2. V was clipped by 4 bases and J by 4 bases; unmatched bases: 12. Germline V CDR1 and CDR2: MNHNY, SVGAGI (reference sequence). CDR3 length equals 16 residues. CDR3 amino acids: CASSSNLAGKRYEQYF. The DNA of the CDR3 is TGTGCCAGCAGTTCTAATTTAGCGGGAAAAAGGTACGAGCAGTACTTC.

This chain connects TRBV3-1 (or the pseudogene TRBV3-2) to TRBJ1-2; possibly TRBD1 for D (5 bases). The CDR3 is made up of 14 amino acids. Germline lookup yields CDR1 LGHDT and CDR2 YNNKEL (reference sequence). V shed 5 bases and J shed 6 bases, with 16 bases lying between them. In DNA form, the CDR3 reads TGTGCCAGCAGCTTAATGGGGCTAACTCATGGCTACACCTTC. Residues: CASSLMGLTHGYTF.

In its sample, this clone was seen a few times. V is TRBV5-1 and J is TRBJ1-4; possibly TRBD1 for D (5 bases). This CDR3 has 14 amino acids. The germline V and J ends were trimmed by 2 bases and 6 bases, with 11 bases remaining between them. Germline loops: CDR1 SGHRS, CDR2 YFSETQ. In DNA, the CDR3 is TGCGCCAGCAGCTTCGGGGGTCAAGATGAAAAACTGTTTTTT. This sequence encodes CASSFGGQDEKLFF. Full variable domain (outside the CDR3, taken from reference TRBV5-1 and TRBJ1-4): KAGVTQTPRYLIKTRGQQVTLSCSPISGHRSVSWYQQTPGQGLQFLFEYFSETQRNKGNFPGRFSGRQFSNSRSEMNVSTLELGDSALYLCASSFGGQDEKLFFGSGTQLSVL.

This clone has more than one count but fewer than ten. The chain uses TRBV19 and TRBJ1-5; 10 nucleotides line up with TRBD1. This CDR3 has 14 residues. The V segment lost 5 bases and the J segment 6 bases; nucleotides outside the gene matches: 4. Looked up from germline, CDR1 is LNHDA and CDR2 is SQIVND (reference sequence). The CDR3 protein is CASSGTGEAQPQHF. As DNA, the CDR3 is TGTGCCAGTAGTGGGACAGGGGAGGCTCAGCCCCAGCATTTT.

This chain uses TRBV10-1 with TRBJ2-2; D is unresolved. The V end was cut by 1 base, the J end by 1 base, with 4 bases between. This CDR3 has 14 amino acids. Per the germline V gene, CDR1 is WNHNN and CDR2 is SYGVQD (reference sequence). CDR3 DNA sequence: TGCGCCAGCAGTGAGTTTGTGAACACCGGGGAGCTGTTTTTT. Translated, it gives CASSEFVNTGELFF.

This sequence joins TRBV30 and TRBJ1-1; 7 nucleotides align to TRBD1. The CDR3 has 12 amino acids. With 3 bases clipped from V and 6 bases from J, the junction kept 4 bases outside the gene matches. Germline assignment: CDR1 GTSNPN and CDR2 SVGIG (reference sequence). This CDR3 reads CAWSRQGSEAFF. The CDR3 DNA reads as TGTGCCTGGAGCAGACAGGGATCTGAAGCTTTCTTT.

The V gene is TRBV19, the J gene TRBJ1-3; no reliable D call. V was pared by 8 bases and J by 1 base, with 12 bases between. CDR3 length equals 14 residues. CDR1 LNHDA and CDR2 SQIVND come from the germline V gene (reference sequence). The CDR3 loop is CASEDWSSGNTIYF. CDR3 nucleotides: TGTGCCAGTGAGGATTGGTCTTCTGGAAACACCATATATTTT. Based on the CDR3 plus reference TRBV19 and TRBJ1-3, the full variable domain is DGGITQSPKYLFRKEGQNVTLSCEQNLNHDAMYWYRQDPGQGLRLIYYSQIVNDFQKGDIAEGYSVSREKKESFPLTVTSAQKNPTAFYLCASEDWSSGNTIYFGEGSWLTVV.